This TCR beta chain is from a study of T cells after yellow fever vaccination. The 5'RACE template-switching step produced TCR cDNA and added a universal primer site and UMIs. TCRdb redid the calling of the 5' RACE reads with MiXCR, one entry per CDR3 protein. The sample includes more than 120,000 distinct CDR3 sequences, roughly 8.2% of them seen just once. This clonotype was seen only a few times. Its cognate antigen is unknown. Findings and caveats of the study: There was a small share of clonotypes that showed up in both the CD4 and CD8 compartments.

Sample: CD4+ T cells sorted from PBMCs, taken 5 days after the yellow fever booster vaccination. The origin of this receptor is a man in his thirties or forties who received the YFV17D yellow fever vaccine.

The CDR3 sequence is CASSLAGGVKFEKLFF. The CDR3 region has the DNA TGTGCCAGCAGCTTAGCTGGCGGGGTTAAGTTTGAAAAACTGTTTTTT. The gene calls are TRBV7-2 and TRBJ1-4; D remains unclear. Trimming removed 0 bases from V and 7 bases from J, with 15 bases in between. The germline V gene encodes CDR1 SGHTA and CDR2 FQGNSA. The CDR3 totals 16 residues.